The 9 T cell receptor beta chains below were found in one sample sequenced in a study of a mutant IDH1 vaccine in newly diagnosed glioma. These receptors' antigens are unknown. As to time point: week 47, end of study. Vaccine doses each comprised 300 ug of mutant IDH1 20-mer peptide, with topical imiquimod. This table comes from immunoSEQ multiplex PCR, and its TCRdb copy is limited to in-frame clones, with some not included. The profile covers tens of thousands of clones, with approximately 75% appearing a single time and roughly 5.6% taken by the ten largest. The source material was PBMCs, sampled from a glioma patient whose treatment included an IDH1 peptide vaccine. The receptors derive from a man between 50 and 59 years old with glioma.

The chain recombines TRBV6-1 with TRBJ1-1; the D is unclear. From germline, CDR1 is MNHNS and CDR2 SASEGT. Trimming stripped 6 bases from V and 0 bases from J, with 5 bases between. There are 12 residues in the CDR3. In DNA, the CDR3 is TGTGCCAGCAGCTTGATGAACACTGAAGCTTTCTTT. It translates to CASSLMNTEAFF.

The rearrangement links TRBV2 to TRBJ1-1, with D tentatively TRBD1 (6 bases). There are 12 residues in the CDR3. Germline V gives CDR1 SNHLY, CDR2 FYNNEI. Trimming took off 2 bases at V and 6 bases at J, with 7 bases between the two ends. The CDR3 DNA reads TGTGCCAGCAGTGAAAGGGGGTCTGAAGCTTTCTTT. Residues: CASSERGSEAFF.

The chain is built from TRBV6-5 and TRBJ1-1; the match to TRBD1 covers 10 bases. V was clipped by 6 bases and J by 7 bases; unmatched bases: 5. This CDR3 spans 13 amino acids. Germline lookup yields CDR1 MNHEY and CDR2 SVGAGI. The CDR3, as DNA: TGTGCCAGCAGCCGGGACAGGGGTAATGAAGCTTTCTTT. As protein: CASSRDRGNEAFF.

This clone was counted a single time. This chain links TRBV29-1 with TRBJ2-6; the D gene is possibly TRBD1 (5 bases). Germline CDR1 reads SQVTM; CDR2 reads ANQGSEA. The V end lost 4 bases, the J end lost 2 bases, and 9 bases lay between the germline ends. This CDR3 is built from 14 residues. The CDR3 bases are TGCAGCGTTGGAAGGGGAACTGGGGCCAACGTCCTGACTTTC. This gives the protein CSVGRGTGANVLTF. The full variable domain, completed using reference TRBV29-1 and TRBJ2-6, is SAVISQKPSRDICQRGTSLTIQCQVDSQVTMMFWYRQQPGQSLTLIATANQGSEATYESGFVIDKFPISRPNLTFSTLTVSNMSPEDSSIYLCSVGRGTGANVLTFGAGSRLTVL.

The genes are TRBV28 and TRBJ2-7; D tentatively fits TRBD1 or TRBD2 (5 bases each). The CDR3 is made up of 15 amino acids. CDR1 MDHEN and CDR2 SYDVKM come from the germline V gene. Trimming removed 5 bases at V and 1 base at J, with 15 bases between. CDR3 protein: CASSTSGTSSYEQYF. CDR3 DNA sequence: TGTGCCAGCAGTACCTCCGGGACCTCATCCTACGAGCAGTACTTC.

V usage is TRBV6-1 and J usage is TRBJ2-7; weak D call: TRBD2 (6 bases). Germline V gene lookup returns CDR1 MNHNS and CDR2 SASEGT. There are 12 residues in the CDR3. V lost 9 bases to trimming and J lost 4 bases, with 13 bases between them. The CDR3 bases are TGTGCCAGTGCGGGACTGACTTACGAGCAGTACTTC. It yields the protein CASAGLTYEQYF.

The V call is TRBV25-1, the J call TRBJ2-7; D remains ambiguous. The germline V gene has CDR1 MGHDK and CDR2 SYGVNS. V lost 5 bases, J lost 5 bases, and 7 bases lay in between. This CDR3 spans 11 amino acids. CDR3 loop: CASSSYHEQYF. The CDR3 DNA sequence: TGTGCCAGCAGTAGTTACCACGAGCAGTACTTC.

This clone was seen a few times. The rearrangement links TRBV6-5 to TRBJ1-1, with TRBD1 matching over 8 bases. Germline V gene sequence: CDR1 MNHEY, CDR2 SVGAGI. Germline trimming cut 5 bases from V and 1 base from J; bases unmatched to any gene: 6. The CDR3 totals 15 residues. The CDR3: CASSQPDRANTEAFF. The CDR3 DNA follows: TGTGCCAGCAGTCAACCGGACAGGGCGAACACTGAAGCTTTCTTT.

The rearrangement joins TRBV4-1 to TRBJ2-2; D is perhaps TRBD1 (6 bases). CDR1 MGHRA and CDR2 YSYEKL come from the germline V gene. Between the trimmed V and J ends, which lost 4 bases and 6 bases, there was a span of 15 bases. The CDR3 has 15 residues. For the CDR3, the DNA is TGCGCCAGCAGCCTTGCGACAGGAGGTGCCGGGGAGCTGTTTTTT. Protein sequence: CASSLATGGAGELFF.